This T cell receptor (delta chain) was captured by sequencing in a study of delta chains in infants with herpesvirus infections (dated 2023 in TCRdb). Turning to the overall study: To characterize gammadelta T cell responses to primary cytomegalovirus (CMV) infection, researchers prospectively followed a birth cohort of Ugandan infants starting at birth. In infants who were infected with CMV after birth, the study searched for a public fetal Vdelta1/Vgamma8 gammadelta TCR clonotype. Belgian fetal and cord blood gammadelta TCR data that had been published previously were included solely for comparison and were not produced in this cohort. gammadelta TCRs were sequenced from PBMC of 18 CMV-infected infants (one congenitally infected) and roughly 8 CMV-uninfected infants with enough sample available. Blood samples from the infants were grouped into approximate ages of 1.5, 4, 8 and 12 months. The study at large found these results: The authors acknowledged a small sample size and a lack of race- or environment-matched controls, because almost all Ugandans acquire CMV before adulthood. Within Vdelta1 cells, the frequency of the public clonotype appeared to be inversely correlated with age at infection and to decay rapidly, seemingly not persisting past roughly two months. The public Vdelta1 clonotype appeared in 4 of 18 CMV-infected infants: three infected postnatally before 120 days of age, plus the congenitally infected infant. The public clonotype was detected only at the first time point after infection and was not found in uninfected infants or in infants infected after 120 days. The public clonotype might still be present below the detection limit in CMV-uninfected infants.

In Kampala, Uganda, pregnant women receiving prenatal care were recruited and their infants were enrolled, and documentation of maternal HIV status was required. Families received weekly visits, and collection of infant clinical information, oral swabs and peripheral blood began at 6 weeks of age and continued every 4 months after that. Blood was drawn into heparin tubes, and PBMC were isolated via Ficoll-Paque density gradient centrifugation and then cryopreserved. The library was generated by RT-PCR. To generate TCR cDNA, RNA from PBMC was reverse transcribed using SuperScript II together with primers specific for the gamma chain and the delta chain. Purification of cDNA was performed with AMPure XP beads, after which the cDNA was amplified and indexed with Illumina adapters by means of the Nextera XT Index Kit. gammadelta TCR libraries were sequenced on an Illumina MiSeq with a V2 300-cycle kit. Per the authors' processing: Using MiXCR v2.1.12, CDR3 sequences were assembled, and reads were mapped onto D, J and V genes obtained from GenBank. VDJtools v1.2.1 was used to perform repertoire analyses of the CDR3 clonotypes. In TCRdb, clones were called once more from the public reads by CATT, and rows of identical DNA were later combined. The V and J calls and clone size come from TCRdb's table, not from the authors' own analysis. This sample has about 1,500 delta-chain clones in its table, and approximately 32% of those were observed once. 7.5% to 10% of the sample belongs to the ten largest clones.

V ends up 2 bases short and J 0 bases short, with an unmatched junction base count of 7. From the cysteine through the phenylalanine, the CDR3 covers 19 amino acids. Of the read, only the CDR3 DNA is kept; its 57 bases are in frame from base 1. Per the germline V gene, GEAIGNYY is the CDR1 and EKD is the CDR2. There are a few counts of this clone. Its specific antigen is unknown. Qualities for individual bases were not recorded, and no much larger clone is one base off. The chain is assembled from TRDV2 and TRDJ3; TRDD3 fits 9 bases in the junction. The sample in question was peripheral blood, obtained at time point 1 of longitudinal follow-up. The origin of this receptor is a human donor who was a Ugandan infant, either HIV-exposed or HIV-unexposed (not recorded which). In nucleotide form, the sequence is TGTGCCTGTGACAAAATGGGGGATAAAAGCTCCTGGGACACCCGACAGATGTTTTTC. Its protein product is CACDKMGDKSSWDTRQMFF.